This T cell receptor (beta chain) was identified in a study of vaccination and CD4 T cells after COVID-19. Treatment denoted: approximately 9-day PBMC culture with coronavirus spike peptide pools or control peptides (ViraFEST assay). The CDR3 numbers 15 amino acids, ends counted. Germline V gives CDR1 MNHEY, CDR2 SVGAGI. An Oncomine TCR Beta short-read assay was used to sequence the DNA from cultured CD4+ T cells. TCRdb re-called the PCR reads with MiXCR, one entry per CDR3 protein. The sample includes some 11,000 distinct CDR3 sequences, about 38% of them seen just once. Points on this clonotype: Its antigen is currently unknown. The DNA is left out, because the CDR3 cannot be placed on it with certainty; the CDR3 is given as TCRdb lists it.

V gene TRBV6-5 combines with J gene TRBJ2-5; the DNA was not used to check the table's D call, TRBD1. The material sequenced was cultured CD4+ T cells from blood. The receptor was isolated from a human donor with COVID-19. The CDR3 sequence is CASSSSTGGEQTQYF.